This T cell receptor beta chain emerged from a study of blood T cell repertoires in COVID-19. The wider study: Some COVID-19 samples were acute and others convalescent; all came from the United States, Italy and Spain.

Per the authors' pipeline: Amplification with reference gene primers provided the estimates of nucleated cell counts. Method: immunoSEQ multiplex PCR; TCRdb's copy keeps in-frame clones and lacks some. V, J and clone size were drawn from that table, and D and trimming were deduced from the DNA. This table holds around 97,000 clones, around 84% found once. The CDR3 has 15 amino acids. Germline trimming cut 7 bases from V and 0 bases from J; bases unmatched to any gene: 5. The V gene's germline CDR1 is MDHEN and CDR2 SYDVKM. The source is a human donor in a cohort sampled during active COVID-19. This rearrangement joins TRBV28 to TRBJ2-7; 11 nucleotides match TRBD1. The sequencing input was peripheral blood. The CDR3 sequence: CASTLGTGGSYEQYF. CDR3 nucleotides: TGTGCCAGCACCTTGGGGACAGGGGGCTCCTACGAGCAGTACTTC.